This T cell receptor (beta chain) derives from a study of cytomegalovirus exposure and HLA in healthy donors. Points from the study as a whole: Follow-up analysis later connected one missense variant in DCLRE1C with trimming of TCR beta V- and J-genes. Many donors shared some public TCRs, even though most TCR sequences were rare. Sequencing artifact likely explains a cluster of highly shared sequence variants. TCR beta V segments were, for the most part, productive about 87% or about 30% of the time in an earlier analysis.

PCR involved 60 Vbeta and 13 Jbeta primers. Assay used: immunoSEQ multiplex PCR; TCRdb lists only in-frame clones, some missing. The sample includes some 250,000 clones, roughly 87% seen only once; the top ten take more than 5%. As to this clone: Its antigen is as yet unknown.

The ends lost 5 bases at V and 0 bases at J; junction bases unmatched: 10. The CDR3 is 18 amino acids. Germline V lookup: CDR1 MRHNA, CDR2 SNTAGT. The chain employs TRBV6-4 and TRBJ2-6, with 7 bases that match TRBD1. The sample taken for sequencing was PBMCs. The source is a woman in her thirties or forties in good health and CMV-seropositive. The CDR3 here is CASSYQGTASSGANVLTF. The CDR3 DNA reads TGTGCCAGCAGTTACCAGGGGACAGCAAGCTCTGGGGCCAACGTCCTGACTTTC.